This is a list of T cell receptor beta chains from one sample in a study of cytomegalovirus exposure and HLA in healthy donors. Some clones are missing from TCRdb's copy, which holds only in-frame ones; the method was immunoSEQ multiplex PCR. The profile shows about 160,000 clones, around 83% of them singletons. Sequenced material: PBMCs. These receptors all come from a man in his fifties in good health and CMV-seropositive. Both conserved end residues are part of each CDR3.

V gene: TRBV29-1
CDR3 protein: CSVARVDSNEKLFF

V gene: TRBV9
CDR3 protein: CASSETSGGARGTDTQYF

V gene: TRBV5-6
CDR3 protein: CASSLVGGREIF

V gene: TRBV2
CDR3 protein: CASSRGGRTYEQYF

V gene: TRBV7-8
CDR3 protein: CASSSTGVAHGYTF

V gene: TRBV7-9
CDR3 protein: CASSLVGDWANEQFF

V gene: TRBV18
CDR3 protein: CASRPGAAEYEQYF

V gene: TRBV6-5
CDR3 protein: CASSYSWDKRYEQYF

V gene: TRBV5-1
CDR3 protein: CASSLVGGTYEQYF

V gene: TRBV18
CDR3 protein: CASSPWDSRGTDTQYF

V gene: TRBV25-1
CDR3 protein: CASSPTGYKNSPLHF

V gene: TRBV27
CDR3 protein: CASSSLYGENSPLHF